A single sample is the source of the 5 T cell receptor beta chains below, sequenced in a study of T cells expressing NK-cell markers. TCRdb reprocessed the 5' RACE reads and reports one entry per CDR3 protein, with no DNA. This sample's table has 20,000 to 25,000 distinct CDR3 sequences. Sequences were obtained from blood T cells: a sorted CD56 or NKG2C T cell subset, CD4+ or CD8+ T cells, or bulk PBMC T cells (not recorded which). The source of these receptors is a man aged 18 to 69 in good health.

The chain carries TRBV7-9 and TRBJ1-2. Germline V gives CDR1 SEHNR, CDR2 FQNEAQ (reference sequence). The CDR3 length is 14 residues. The CDR3 loop reads CASSLTATNYGYTF.

CDR3 loop: CASSPTLGVSYNEQFF. The chain joins TRBV7-9 to TRBJ2-1. The CDR3 is 16 amino acids. Germline CDR1 is SEHNR and CDR2 is FQNEAQ (reference sequence).

The chain is built from TRBV5-1 and TRBJ2-5; TCRdb reports TRBD1, a call that lacks DNA to check it against. The CDR3 contains 16 residues. Germline assignment: CDR1 SGHRS and CDR2 YFSETQ. The CDR3 sequence: CASSLVPRAGQETQYF.

J is TRBJ1-4 and V is TRBV4-3; TCRdb designates TRBD1, a call that cannot be tested without DNA. From germline, CDR1 is LGHNA and CDR2 YSLEER. The CDR3 sequence is 15 residues long. The CDR3 reads CASSQASRSGEKLFF.

This sequence joins TRBV6-5 and TRBJ2-3; TCRdb lists TRBD1, though no DNA is available to test this call. The CDR3 loop spans 16 amino acids. CDR1 is MNHEY, CDR2 SVGAGI, per germline. This CDR3 reads CASSYSRQGPGYTQYF.